This TCR beta chain was identified in a study of blood T cell repertoires in COVID-19. Study context: Acute and convalescent COVID-19 samples came from the United States, Italy and Spain.

The assay was immunoSEQ multiplex PCR, and TCRdb's table has in-frame clones only and misses some. The sample carries about 210,000 clones, roughly 82% recorded once. V lost 4 bases and J lost 0; bases outside the gene matches: 7. Germline V gives CDR1 LNHDA, CDR2 SQIVND (reference sequence). This CDR3 has 16 residues. This chain links TRBV19 with TRBJ2-3, with 7 nucleotides matching TRBD1. The receptor comes from a woman aged 55-70 years with COVID-19, enrolled during active disease. Specimen: peripheral blood. The CDR3 is CASSSLGTASTDTQYF. The CDR3 DNA sequence: TGTGCCAGTAGTAGCTTGGGGACAGCCAGCACAGATACGCAGTATTTT.